A selection of T cell receptor beta chains follows, all from one sample in a study of beta chain features in type 1 diabetes. The assay was immunoSEQ multiplex PCR, and TCRdb's table has in-frame clones only and misses some. The table shows roughly 70,000 clones, with approximately 50% occurring only once. What was sequenced was central memory CD4+ T cells from blood. The source is a man younger than 45 with type 1 diabetes. Both conserved end residues are part of each CDR3. Fields, in order: V gene, D gene, clone size, J gene, CDR3 protein, CDR3 DNA. D genes are given only for firm matches. Only part of the rows carry a size: once, few, many, or a class if the clone is expanded.

V gene: TRBV5-1; D gene: NA; clone size: NA; J gene: TRBJ2-5; CDR3 protein: CASSFNGEETQYF; CDR3 DNA: TGCGCCAGCAGCTTCAACGGGGAAGAGACCCAGTACTTC
V gene: TRBV6-5; D gene: NA; clone size: few; J gene: TRBJ1-4; CDR3 protein: CASSYSAANEKLFF; CDR3 DNA: TGTGCCAGCAGTTACTCGGCAGCTAATGAAAAACTGTTTTTT
V gene: TRBV6-5; D gene: NA; clone size: few; J gene: TRBJ2-7; CDR3 protein: CASSYPDTSYEQYF; CDR3 DNA: TGTGCCAGCAGTTACCCCGACACTTCCTACGAGCAGTACTTC
V gene: TRBV12-5; D gene: NA; clone size: few; J gene: TRBJ2-3; CDR3 protein: CASGSVADTQYF; CDR3 DNA: TGTGCTAGTGGATCGGTCGCAGATACGCAGTATTTT
V gene: TRBV18; D gene: TRBD1; clone size: NA; J gene: TRBJ2-5; CDR3 protein: CASSSGTVQETQYF; CDR3 DNA: TGTGCCAGCTCATCAGGGACAGTCCAAGAGACCCAGTACTTC
V gene: TRBV27; D gene: TRBD1; clone size: NA; J gene: TRBJ2-7; CDR3 protein: CASTFPDRGSYEQYF; CDR3 DNA: TGTGCCAGCACCTTCCCGGACAGGGGCTCCTACGAGCAGTACTTC
V gene: TRBV6-1; D gene: TRBD2; clone size: few; J gene: TRBJ2-1; CDR3 protein: CASSEGLASYNEQFF; CDR3 DNA: TGTGCCAGCAGTGAGGGACTAGCGTCCTACAATGAGCAGTTCTTC
V gene: TRBV5-4; D gene: TRBD1; clone size: NA; J gene: TRBJ2-7; CDR3 protein: CASSRGQGTYEQYF; CDR3 DNA: TGTGCCAGCAGCCGAGGACAGGGGACCTACGAGCAGTACTTC
V gene: TRBV6-5; D gene: TRBD1; clone size: few; J gene: TRBJ2-1; CDR3 protein: CASSYPGTGKEFF; CDR3 DNA: TGTGCCAGCAGTTACCCCGGGACAGGGAAGGAGTTCTTC
V gene: TRBV19; D gene: TRBD2; clone size: NA; J gene: TRBJ2-1; CDR3 protein: CASSPARASGGAYNEQFF; CDR3 DNA: TGTGCCAGTTCCCCCGCTCGGGCTAGCGGGGGGGCCTACAATGAGCAGTTCTTC
V gene: TRBV10-2; D gene: NA; clone size: few; J gene: TRBJ1-2; CDR3 protein: CASSEEDYYGYTF; CDR3 DNA: TGCGCCAGCAGTGAGGAGGATTACTATGGCTACACCTTC
V gene: TRBV12-5; D gene: TRBD2; clone size: once; J gene: TRBJ2-1; CDR3 protein: CASGPGLAGLGEQFF; CDR3 DNA: TGTGCTAGTGGTCCCGGGCTAGCGGGACTTGGCGAGCAGTTCTTC
V gene: TRBV5-1; D gene: TRBD2; clone size: NA; J gene: TRBJ2-5; CDR3 protein: CASSLVLAGAGETQYF; CDR3 DNA: TGCGCCAGCAGCTTGGTTCTAGCGGGAGCCGGGGAGACCCAGTACTTC
V gene: TRBV10-3; D gene: TRBD1; clone size: few; J gene: TRBJ2-2; CDR3 protein: CAIGTGGLNTGELFF; CDR3 DNA: TGTGCCATTGGGACAGGGGGCTTGAACACCGGGGAGCTGTTTTTT
V gene: TRBV5-1; D gene: NA; clone size: NA; J gene: TRBJ2-7; CDR3 protein: CASSRIPGIVYEQYF; CDR3 DNA: TGCGCCAGCAGCAGGATCCCGGGAATAGTCTACGAGCAGTACTTC
V gene: TRBV6-5; D gene: TRBD1; clone size: once; J gene: TRBJ1-1; CDR3 protein: CASSNGQGVTEAFF; CDR3 DNA: TGTGCCAGCAGTAACGGACAGGGGGTCACTGAAGCTTTCTTT
V gene: TRBV4-2; D gene: NA; clone size: NA; J gene: TRBJ1-1; CDR3 protein: CASSRIQENTEAFF; CDR3 DNA: TGTGCCAGCAGCCGCATACAGGAAAACACTGAAGCTTTCTTT
V gene: TRBV2; D gene: NA; clone size: NA; J gene: TRBJ2-6; CDR3 protein: CAIRDSPSGANVLTF; CDR3 DNA: TGTGCCATCAGAGACAGTCCCTCTGGGGCCAACGTCCTGACTTTC
V gene: TRBV7-2; D gene: NA; clone size: NA; J gene: TRBJ2-3; CDR3 protein: CASSLGAHTQYF; CDR3 DNA: TGTGCCAGCAGCTTAGGGGCACATACGCAGTATTTT
V gene: TRBV5-1; D gene: NA; clone size: few; J gene: TRBJ2-7; CDR3 protein: CASRQGTPGEQYF; CDR3 DNA: TGCGCCAGCAGGCAGGGGACCCCGGGGGAGCAGTACTTC
V gene: TRBV4-1; D gene: NA; clone size: NA; J gene: TRBJ2-6; CDR3 protein: CASSQALTGYGANVLTF; CDR3 DNA: TGCGCCAGCAGCCAGGCACTAACAGGGTATGGGGCCAACGTCCTGACTTTC
V gene: TRBV6-1; D gene: NA; clone size: NA; J gene: TRBJ2-5; CDR3 protein: CASRYRGQETQYF; CDR3 DNA: TGTGCCAGCAGGTACCGGGGCCAAGAGACCCAGTACTTC
V gene: TRBV18; D gene: NA; clone size: once; J gene: TRBJ2-5; CDR3 protein: CASSPLAGTSGETQYF; CDR3 DNA: TGTGCCAGCTCACCATTGGCGGGGACCTCCGGGGAGACCCAGTACTTC
V gene: TRBV5-1; D gene: TRBD1; clone size: NA; J gene: TRBJ2-7; CDR3 protein: CASSWGTGKDEQYF; CDR3 DNA: TGCGCCAGCAGCTGGGGGACAGGGAAAGACGAGCAGTACTTC
V gene: TRBV7-7; D gene: TRBD2; clone size: NA; J gene: TRBJ2-3; CDR3 protein: CASSPRGGGTDTQYF; CDR3 DNA: TGTGCTAGCAGCCCACGGGGGGGCGGCACAGATACGCAGTATTTT
V gene: TRBV15; D gene: TRBD2; clone size: NA; J gene: TRBJ2-3; CDR3 protein: CATSRDTGGTQYF; CDR3 DNA: TGTGCCACCAGCAGAGATACGGGGGGTACGCAGTATTTT
V gene: TRBV7-9; D gene: TRBD1; clone size: NA; J gene: TRBJ1-1; CDR3 protein: CASSSRQGMNTEAFF; CDR3 DNA: TGTGCCAGCAGCTCGCGACAGGGTATGAACACTGAAGCTTTCTTT
V gene: TRBV7-2; D gene: NA; clone size: once; J gene: TRBJ1-5; CDR3 protein: CASSSAGRADQPQHF; CDR3 DNA: TGTGCCAGCAGCTCAGCGGGCAGGGCGGATCAGCCCCAGCATTTT
V gene: TRBV10-3; D gene: NA; clone size: NA; J gene: TRBJ1-1; CDR3 protein: CATTRDTEAFF; CDR3 DNA: TGTGCCACAACCAGGGATACTGAAGCTTTCTTT
V gene: TRBV4-2; D gene: NA; clone size: NA; J gene: TRBJ1-2; CDR3 protein: CASSQQVGPGDTF; CDR3 DNA: TGTGCCAGCAGCCAACAGGTGGGACCGGGGGACACCTTC
V gene: TRBV28; D gene: NA; clone size: NA; J gene: TRBJ1-4; CDR3 protein: CASSLRGEKLFF; CDR3 DNA: TGTGCCAGCAGCTTACGGGGAGAAAAACTGTTTTTT
V gene: TRBV19; D gene: TRBD2; clone size: few; J gene: TRBJ2-1; CDR3 protein: CASSIEERGQQFF; CDR3 DNA: TGTGCCAGTAGTATCGAGGAGCGGGGGCAGCAGTTCTTC
V gene: TRBV7-2; D gene: NA; clone size: NA; J gene: TRBJ2-4; CDR3 protein: CASSLGTGAAKNIQYF; CDR3 DNA: TGTGCCAGCAGCTTAGGAACGGGAGCGGCCAAAAACATTCAGTACTTC
V gene: TRBV2; D gene: NA; clone size: NA; J gene: TRBJ2-6; CDR3 protein: CASTSSGANVLTF; CDR3 DNA: TGTGCCAGCACTTCCTCTGGGGCCAACGTCCTGACTTTC
V gene: TRBV7-2; D gene: TRBD2; clone size: few; J gene: TRBJ2-1; CDR3 protein: CASSLGGLAGEANEQFF; CDR3 DNA: TGTGCCAGCAGCTTAGGCGGACTAGCGGGAGAGGCCAATGAGCAGTTCTTC
V gene: TRBV4-2; D gene: TRBD1; clone size: NA; J gene: TRBJ2-7; CDR3 protein: CASSQGGTGDEQYF; CDR3 DNA: TGTGCCAGCAGCCAAGGCGGGACAGGGGACGAGCAGTACTTC
V gene: TRBV6-5; D gene: NA; clone size: few; J gene: TRBJ2-3; CDR3 protein: CASSYSPRRGDTQYF; CDR3 DNA: TGTGCCAGCAGTTACTCACCGAGGCGTGGCGATACGCAGTATTTT
V gene: TRBV7-8; D gene: TRBD1; clone size: NA; J gene: TRBJ2-6; CDR3 protein: CASSSERGTGDRGGANVLTF; CDR3 DNA: TGTGCCAGCAGCTCCGAACGGGGGACAGGGGACCGGGGAGGGGCCAACGTCCTGACTTTC
V gene: TRBV6-1; D gene: NA; clone size: few; J gene: TRBJ1-2; CDR3 protein: CASSVNRNSNYGYTF; CDR3 DNA: TGTGCCAGCAGTGTAAACAGGAATTCTAACTATGGCTACACCTTC
V gene: TRBV11-2; D gene: TRBD2; clone size: NA; J gene: TRBJ2-3; CDR3 protein: CASRLASDTQYF; CDR3 DNA: TGTGCCAGCAGACTAGCGTCAGATACGCAGTATTTT
V gene: TRBV18; D gene: TRBD1; clone size: few; J gene: TRBJ2-5; CDR3 protein: CASSPTRQGEETQYF; CDR3 DNA: TGTGCCAGCTCACCCACGCGACAGGGGGAAGAGACCCAGTACTTC
V gene: TRBV10-1; D gene: TRBD2; clone size: few; J gene: TRBJ2-3; CDR3 protein: CASSERTSGSWAQYF; CDR3 DNA: TGCGCCAGCAGTGAAAGGACTAGCGGGAGTTGGGCGCAGTATTTT
V gene: TRBV18; D gene: TRBD1; clone size: few; J gene: TRBJ2-7; CDR3 protein: CASSPQSGTGYEQYF; CDR3 DNA: TGTGCCAGCTCACCCCAATCGGGGACAGGCTACGAGCAGTACTTC
V gene: TRBV4-1; D gene: NA; clone size: NA; J gene: TRBJ2-3; CDR3 protein: CASSQDHATSTDTQYF; CDR3 DNA: TGCGCCAGCAGCCAAGATCACGCGACAAGCACAGATACGCAGTATTTT
V gene: TRBV9; D gene: NA; clone size: NA; J gene: TRBJ1-2; CDR3 protein: CASSPSGVGADYGYTF; CDR3 DNA: TGTGCCAGCAGCCCCAGCGGGGTGGGGGCTGACTATGGCTACACCTTC
V gene: TRBV19; D gene: NA; clone size: few; J gene: TRBJ1-5; CDR3 protein: CASRDSLNQPQHF; CDR3 DNA: TGTGCCAGTAGGGACAGTCTCAATCAGCCCCAGCATTTT
V gene: TRBV11-2; D gene: TRBD2; clone size: NA; J gene: TRBJ2-5; CDR3 protein: CASSLSTSGGHETQYF; CDR3 DNA: TGTGCCAGCAGCCTCTCGACTAGCGGGGGACACGAGACCCAGTACTTC
V gene: TRBV6-6; D gene: TRBD1; clone size: few; J gene: TRBJ2-7; CDR3 protein: CASSPGQGSSYEQYF; CDR3 DNA: TGTGCCAGCAGTCCCGGACAGGGAAGCTCCTACGAGCAGTACTTC
V gene: TRBV5-1; D gene: NA; clone size: NA; J gene: TRBJ1-1; CDR3 protein: CASSLVTGGGTEAFF; CDR3 DNA: TGCGCCAGCAGCTTGGTAACCGGGGGAGGCACTGAAGCTTTCTTT